This is a list of T cell receptor beta chains from one sample in a study of shared T cell receptors in the human thymus. Method: immunoSEQ multiplex PCR; TCRdb's copy keeps in-frame clones and lacks some. Seen here are 500,000 to 750,000 clones, approximately 88% observed once, and the top ten hold around 0.0099%. This sample also belongs to another study, concerning human thymus T cells.

The sample was thymocytes. The receptors come from a boy under three years old with a congenital heart defect. CDR3s include the opening cysteine and the closing phenylalanine or tryptophan. The order of the fields is clone size, V gene, J gene, CDR3 protein. A row's size may be missing; if present it is once, few, many or a size class.

clone size: -; V gene: TRBV30; J gene: TRBJ1-1; CDR3 protein: CAWLRQGATEAFF
clone size: -; V gene: TRBV15; J gene: TRBJ2-7; CDR3 protein: CATSRDVGVDGNYEQYF
clone size: -; V gene: TRBV23-1; J gene: TRBJ1-1; CDR3 protein: CASSQFSGQGERTEAFF
clone size: once; V gene: TRBV7-2; J gene: TRBJ2-7; CDR3 protein: CASSSTPPTSGVGEQYF
clone size: -; V gene: TRBV27; J gene: TRBJ2-1; CDR3 protein: CASNLAGDVEQFF
clone size: once; V gene: TRBV21-1; J gene: TRBJ1-5; CDR3 protein: CASSKARRTGATYSNQPQHF
clone size: -; V gene: TRBV27; J gene: TRBJ1-2; CDR3 protein: CASSYGSGDYGYTF
clone size: -; V gene: TRBV28; J gene: TRBJ1-2; CDR3 protein: CASSPREVQGASGYTF
clone size: -; V gene: TRBV29-1; J gene: TRBJ2-1; CDR3 protein: CSARIVGAGYEQFF
clone size: -; V gene: TRBV5-4; J gene: TRBJ2-3; CDR3 protein: CASSPDRGRDTQYF
clone size: -; V gene: TRBV28; J gene: TRBJ2-7; CDR3 protein: CASSFTLAGALDASSYEQYF
clone size: -; V gene: TRBV4-3; J gene: TRBJ1-4; CDR3 protein: CASSQVIRATNEKLFF
clone size: -; V gene: TRBV27; J gene: TRBJ2-7; CDR3 protein: CASSPPRTNSYEQYF
clone size: -; V gene: TRBV11-2; J gene: TRBJ1-1; CDR3 protein: CASSPLQGQDNTEAFF
clone size: -; V gene: TRBV4-2; J gene: TRBJ2-3; CDR3 protein: CASSSGTSTDTQYF